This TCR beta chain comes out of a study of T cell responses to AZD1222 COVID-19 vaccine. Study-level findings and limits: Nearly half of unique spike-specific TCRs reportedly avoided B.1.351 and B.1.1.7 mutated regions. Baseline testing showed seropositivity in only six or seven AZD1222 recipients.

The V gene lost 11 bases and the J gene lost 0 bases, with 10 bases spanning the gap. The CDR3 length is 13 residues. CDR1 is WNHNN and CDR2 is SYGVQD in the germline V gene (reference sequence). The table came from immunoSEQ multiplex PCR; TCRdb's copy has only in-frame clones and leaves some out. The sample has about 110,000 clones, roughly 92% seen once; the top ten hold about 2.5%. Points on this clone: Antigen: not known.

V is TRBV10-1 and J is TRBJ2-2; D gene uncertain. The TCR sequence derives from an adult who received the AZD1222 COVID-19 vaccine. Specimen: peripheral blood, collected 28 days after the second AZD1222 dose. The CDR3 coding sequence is TGCGCCCCCTCCCATTCGAACACCGGGGAGCTGTTTTTT. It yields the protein CAPSHSNTGELFF.